Shown below are 21 T cell receptor beta chains from a single sample sequenced in a study of blood T cells in healthy people across ages (dated by TCRdb to 2014 to 2015). Library preparation was by 5' RACE. TCRdb shows the sequencer as Illumina HiSeq 2500. A second PCR of about 6 to 11 cycles was run with a J-beta primer mix and a sample-barcoded 5' primer. The public reads were run again by TCRdb, first through fastp at Q25 and then through MiXCR, and only productive beta chains were kept. Rows are unified per CDR3 protein, each entry keeping the most common DNA and genes. Across this sample there are around 1.5 million distinct CDR3 sequences, with approximately 32% seen only once. The top ten clonotypes cover approximately 11% of the sample. The source material was blood. These receptors originate from a woman in her twenties or thirties in good health.

The rearrangement uses TRBV4-2 and TRBJ2-3; D could derive from TRBD1 or TRBD2 (5 bases each). There are 15 residues in the CDR3. CDR1 LGHNA and CDR2 YNFKEQ come from the germline V gene. V shed 2 bases and J shed 4 bases, with 13 bases lying between them. CDR3 amino acids: CASSQRGRAPDTQYF. The CDR3 DNA sequence: TGTGCCAGCAGCCAAAGGGGACGGGCGCCAGATACGCAGTATTTT.

This chain joins TRBV12-3 or TRBV12-4 and TRBJ2-7; D uncertain. V gave up 6 bases and J gave up 7 bases, with 13 bases separating them. This CDR3 contains 12 residues. This CDR3 reads CASSRNLGEQYF. DNA for the CDR3: TGTGCCAGCAGCCGGAACCTGGGTGAGCAGTACTTC.

CDR3 DNA: TGTGCCAGCAGTTTTACCCCCTCTCCCAAGGCCCAGTACTTC. Its translation: CASSFTPSPKAQYF. The chain joins TRBV28 to TRBJ2-5; D is unresolved. Trimming pared 3 bases from V and 9 bases from J, leaving 17 bases between. Germline V CDR1 and CDR2: MDHEN, SYDVKM. This CDR3 contains 14 residues.

Concerning this clonotype: A much larger clone sits a single nucleotide away, making a read error possible. CDR3 protein: CAGRLGLAGEQFF. The CDR3 DNA sequence: TGTGCCGGCAGGCTCGGACTAGCGGGGGAGCAGTTCTTC. The chain combines TRBV3-1 with TRBJ2-1; 12 nucleotides match TRBD2. Per germline, CDR1 LGHDT and CDR2 YNNKEL (reference sequence). The CDR3 is 13 amino acids.

The J gene is TRBJ2-1, the V gene TRBV6-1, with 7 nucleotides matching TRBD2. The DNA end is a closer match to TRBJ2-7, so the J assignment may be wrong. From germline, CDR1 is MNHNS and CDR2 SASEGT. This CDR3 is 15 amino acids long. The DNA of the CDR3 is TGTGCCAGCAGTGAAAGCCTAGCGGCCTACAATGAGCAGTACTTC. Its translation: CASSESLAAYNEQYF.

The chain recombines TRBV7-8 with TRBJ1-2; unclear D gene. The CDR3 covers 14 residues. Trimming took 2 bases from V and 1 from J, leaving 8 bases between them. The germline V gene encodes CDR1 SGHVS and CDR2 FQNEAQ. CDR3 protein: CASSLTQNNYGYTF. CDR3 nucleotide sequence: TGTGCCAGCAGCTTAACCCAAAATAACTATGGCTACACCTTC. Looking up the rest from reference TRBV7-8 and TRBJ1-2 gives the full variable domain: GAGVSQSPRYKVAKRGQDVALRCDPISGHVSLFWYQQALGQGPEFLTYFQNEAQLDKSGLPSDRFFAERPEGSVSTLKIQRTQQEDSAVYLCASSLTQNNYGYTFGSGTRLTVV.

This clonotype was counted between two and nine times. The genes are TRBV7-8 and TRBJ2-7; D unclear. V gave up 0 bases and J gave up 0 bases, with 9 bases separating them. This CDR3 is built from 15 residues. CDR1 and CDR2 (germline): SGHVS, FQNEAQ. CDR3 DNA: TGTGCCAGCAGCTTAGCGTACGAGCCCTCCTACGAGCAGTACTTC. Its translation: CASSLAYEPSYEQYF.

The V and J genes are TRBV4-2 and TRBJ1-5, with D possibly TRBD1 on 5 matching bases. The CDR3 is made up of 15 amino acids. V lost 0 bases to trimming and J lost 4 bases, with 10 bases between them. Germline V lookup: CDR1 LGHNA, CDR2 YNFKEQ. The chain's CDR3 is CASSQESGGNQPQHF. CDR3 nucleotide sequence: TGTGCCAGCAGCCAAGAGTCCGGGGGGAATCAGCCCCAGCATTTT.

This clonotype appeared many times. The genes are TRBV7-2 and TRBJ1-2, with TRBD1 as a possible D gene (5 bases). V was trimmed by 5 bases and J by 4 bases, leaving 11 bases between them. This CDR3 is 13 amino acids long. Germline assignment: CDR1 SGHTA and CDR2 FQGNSA. CDR3 DNA sequence: TGTGCCAGCAGCCCAACGAGGGGCTATGGCTACACCTTC. It yields the protein CASSPTRGYGYTF.

V is TRBV3-1 and J is TRBJ2-1; weak D call: TRBD2 (5 bases). The DNA end lines up better with TRBJ2-7; the J call may be wrong. Germline CDR1 LGHDT, CDR2 YNNKEL (reference sequence). The CDR3 is 16 residues long. The chain's CDR3 is CASSQVVGLSYNEQYF. The CDR3, as DNA: TGTGCCAGCAGCCAAGTGGTAGGACTCTCCTACAATGAGCAGTACTTC.

The chain has TRBV30 and TRBJ2-7, with D maybe TRBD2 (6 bases). CDR1 and CDR2 (germline): GTSNPN, SVGIG (reference sequence). Trimming stripped 3 bases from V and 1 base from J, with 10 bases between. The CDR3 contains 13 residues. The CDR3 DNA sequence: TGTGCCTGGAGCGCAGGGAGGTCCTACGAGCAGTACTTC. It codes for CAWSAGRSYEQYF.

As for this clonotype: One junction end disagrees with the germline gene, perhaps due to a read error. The chain couples TRBV5-4 to TRBJ1-1, with a tentative D call TRBD1 (6 bases). The CDR3 loop spans 15 amino acids. Germline V gene sequence: CDR1 SGHNT, CDR2 YYREEE (reference sequence). The CDR3 loop is CASSLEGYRDTEAFF. The CDR3 region has the DNA TGTGCCAGCAGCTTGGAGGGGTACAGGGACACTGAGGCTTTCTTT.

The chain employs TRBV11-1 and TRBJ2-3; TRBD2 agrees at 9 bases. The germline V gene has CDR1 SGHAT and CDR2 FQDESV (reference sequence). The CDR3 totals 17 residues. J was trimmed by 3 bases and V by 1 base; bases with no gene match: 8. CDR3 sequence reads: CASSLGAGGPLTDTQYF. CDR3 nucleotide sequence: TGTGCCAGCAGCTTAGGGGCGGGAGGGCCGTTGACAGATACGCAGTATTTT. The full variable domain, rest sourced from reference TRBV11-1 and TRBJ2-3, is EAEVAQSPRYKITEKSQAVAFWCDPISGHATLYWYRQILGQGPELLVQFQDESVVDDSQLPKDRFSAERLKGVDSTLKIQPAELGDSAMYLCASSLGAGGPLTDTQYFGPGTRLTVL.

This clonotype was counted only a few times. With a much larger clone just one base away, this may be a read error. This chain links TRBV12-3 or TRBV12-4 with TRBJ2-7; 8 nucleotides agree with TRBD2. The CDR3 covers 16 residues. V gave up 1 base and J gave up 5 bases; unmatched junction bases: 10. CDR3 protein: CASSLGTGGLTHEQYF. CDR3 nucleotides: TGTGCCAGCAGTTTAGGAACGGGAGGGCTTACCCACGAGCAGTACTTC.

This clonotype was counted between two and nine times. This chain joins TRBV27 and TRBJ2-1, with D possibly being TRBD2 (6 bases). This CDR3 is 16 amino acids long. V was cut by 5 bases and J by 2 bases, with 16 bases left in between. Germline V gene data show CDR1 as MNHEY and CDR2 as SMNVEV (reference sequence). The CDR3 region has the DNA TGTGCCAGCAGTCCACAACCCCCGGGAGCCTACAATGAGCAGTTCTTC. Residues: CASSPQPPGAYNEQFF.

Only a few counts were recorded for this clonotype. The chain combines TRBV20-1 with TRBJ2-7, with D tentatively TRBD1 (6 bases). The CDR3 loop spans 14 amino acids. Germline V gives CDR1 DFQATT, CDR2 SNEGSKA (reference sequence). V lost 5 bases and J lost 3, with 17 bases in between. The CDR3 here is CSAHGQGLYYEQYF. The CDR3 DNA sequence: TGCAGTGCTCACGGGCAGGGGTTATACTACGAGCAGTACTTC.

At least ten counts were recorded for this clonotype. The chain employs TRBV20-1 and TRBJ2-7; TRBD2 agrees at 8 bases. CDR1 and CDR2 from the germline V gene are DFQATT and SNEGSKA (reference sequence). There are 15 residues in the CDR3. The trim removed 3 bases at V and 0 bases at J, leaving 7 bases unmatched. CDR3 region: CSASGAGGSSYEQYF. DNA of the CDR3: TGCAGTGCTAGTGGGGCGGGGGGAAGCTCCTACGAGCAGTACTTC.

This chain joins TRBV7-9 and TRBJ2-3, with TRBD2 matching over 16 bases. From germline, CDR1 is SEHNR and CDR2 FQNEAQ (reference sequence). V was clipped by 5 bases and J by 6 bases; unmatched bases: 5. The CDR3 extends over 16 amino acids. The CDR3 DNA is TGTGCCAGCAGCCCCCGGGGACTAGCGGGAGGGGATACGCAGTATTTT. Its protein is CASSPRGLAGGDTQYF. The full variable domain, its missing parts supplied by reference TRBV7-9 and TRBJ2-3, is DTGVSQNPRHKITKRGQNVTFRCDPISEHNRLYWYRQTLGQGPEFLTYFQNEAQLEKSRLLSDRFSAERPKGSFSTLEIQRTEQGDSAMYLCASSPRGLAGGDTQYFGPGTRLTVL.

This rearrangement joins TRBV9 to TRBJ2-1, with D perhaps matching TRBD1 (6 bases). From germline, CDR1 is SGDLS and CDR2 YYNGEE. V dropped 4 bases and J dropped 6 bases, with 20 bases sitting between them. The CDR3 loop spans 16 amino acids. The CDR3 DNA sequence: TGTGCCAGCAGCCCCTCCGGGACATTGCTCCCCAATGAGCAGTTCTTC. Its translation: CASSPSGTLLPNEQFF.

This clonotype was observed a handful of times. Possible read error: a much larger clone is one base away. DNA for the CDR3: TGCAGTGCTAGGTTGACTAGCGGGGGAGTAGAGCAGTACTTC. It specifies CSARLTSGGVEQYF. The chain carries TRBV20-1 and TRBJ2-7, with 12 bases identical to TRBD2. J lost 7 bases, V lost 3 bases, and 7 bases had no gene match. This CDR3 contains 14 residues. Per germline, CDR1 DFQATT and CDR2 SNEGSKA (reference sequence).

The chain links TRBV27 to TRBJ2-1; 7 nucleotides align to TRBD2. Trimming at V came to 3 bases and at J to 0 bases, leaving 8 bases not matched to a gene. In germline, CDR1 is MNHEY, CDR2 SMNVEV (reference sequence). CDR3 size: 17 residues. The CDR3 DNA sequence: TGTGCCAGCAGTTTTGGGGGAGGGAGGAGCTCCTACAATGAGCAGTTCTTC. Translated: CASSFGGGRSSYNEQFF.